These 5 T cell receptor beta chains were sequenced from one sample in a study of radiotherapy plus CTLA-4 blockade in lung cancer. Using immunoSEQ multiplex PCR, the repertoire was profiled, and TCRdb retains in-frame clones only, with some absent. Among approximately 94,000 clones listed, 80% to 85% were seen once. Sequenced here: peripheral blood, sampled from a patient treated with radiotherapy plus ipilimumab. Receptor source: a human donor with non-small cell lung cancer that progressed on radiotherapy plus ipilimumab.

The gene calls are TRBV6-5 and TRBJ1-1, with D unclear. The V gene lost 2 bases and the J gene lost 11 bases, with 12 bases spanning the gap. The CDR3 totals 12 residues. Looked up from germline, CDR1 is MNHEY and CDR2 is SVGAGI. CDR3 in DNA: TGTGCCAGCAGTTACCTTGACGGGTCCGCTTTCTTT. Encoded protein: CASSYLDGSAFF.

CDR3 in amino acids: CASNRDRDYEQYV. CDR3 nucleotide sequence: TGTGCCAGCAACCGGGACAGGGACTACGAGCAGTACGTC. This chain connects TRBV25-1 to TRBJ2-7; TRBD1 agrees at 9 bases. Losses at the gene ends were 7 bases for V and 3 bases for J; bases not matched to a gene: 4. CDR3 length: 13 amino acids. The V gene's germline CDR1 is MGHDK and CDR2 SYGVNS.

J is TRBJ2-1 and V is TRBV18, with TRBD1 matching 8 bases. J was trimmed by 0 bases and V by 5 bases; bases with no gene match: 6. This CDR3 comprises 16 residues. Germline assignment: CDR1 KGHSH and CDR2 LQKENI. The CDR3 here is CASSLGQESSYNEQFF. The DNA of the CDR3 is TGTGCCAGCTCATTGGGACAGGAAAGCTCCTACAATGAGCAGTTCTTC.

The chain couples TRBV19 to TRBJ1-1, with no clear D. Germline loops: CDR1 LNHDA, CDR2 SQIVND (reference sequence). Trimming took 5 bases from V and 4 from J, leaving 11 bases between them. The CDR3 length is 13 residues. This chain's CDR3 is CASSGLGGTEAFF. The CDR3 nucleotides read TGTGCCAGTAGTGGCCTTGGTGGCACTGAAGCTTTCTTT.

The chain joins TRBV28 to TRBJ2-7, with TRBD1 identical over 8 bases. The V gene end was trimmed by 6 bases and the J gene end by 7 bases; junction bases not matched to a gene: 11. The CDR3 length is 14 residues. Germline V gene lookup returns CDR1 MDHEN and CDR2 SYDVKM. As DNA, the CDR3 is TGTGCCAGCAGAACTAGGACAGGGCTTGGGGAGCAGTACTTC. It is translated as CASRTRTGLGEQYF.